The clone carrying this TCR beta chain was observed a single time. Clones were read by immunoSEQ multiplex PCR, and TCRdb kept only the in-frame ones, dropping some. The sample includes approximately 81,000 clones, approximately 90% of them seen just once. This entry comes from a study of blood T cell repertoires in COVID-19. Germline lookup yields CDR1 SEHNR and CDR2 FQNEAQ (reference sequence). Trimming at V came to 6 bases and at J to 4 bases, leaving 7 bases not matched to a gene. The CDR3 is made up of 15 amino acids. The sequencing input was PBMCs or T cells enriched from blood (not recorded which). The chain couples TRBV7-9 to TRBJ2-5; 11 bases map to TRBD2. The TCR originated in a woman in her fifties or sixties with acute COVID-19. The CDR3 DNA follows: TGTGCCAGCAGTTTTAGCGGGAGGGCCTTAGAGACCCAGTACTTC. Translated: CASSFSGRALETQYF.